The rows below give T cell receptor beta chains drawn from one sample of a study of blood T cell repertoires in COVID-19. The method was immunoSEQ multiplex PCR; TCRdb's version includes in-frame clones alone and lacks a portion of them. This table holds some 350,000 clones, 85% to 90% found once. The sample comprised PBMCs or T cells enriched from blood (not recorded which). These receptors all stem from a man between 18 and 35 years old who had recovered from COVID-19. Both conserved end residues are part of each CDR3. The D gene is left open where the match is weak. Rows may omit the clone size; those that give it use once, few, many or a size class.

d_gene	v_gene	abundance	j_gene	len	CDR3aa	CDR3nt
.	TRBV7-3	.	TRBJ1-1	18	CASSLLAVRIGMNTEAFF	TGTGCCAGCAGCTTATTAGCGGTCAGGATAGGGATGAACACTGAAGCTTTCTTT
TRBD1	TRBV6-6	.	TRBJ2-7	15	CASSNMGTGEYEQYF	TGTGCCAGCAGTAATATGGGGACAGGGGAATACGAGCAGTACTTC
TRBD2	TRBV18	.	TRBJ2-2	16	CASSSLSGTNTGELFF	TGTGCCAGCTCAAGCCTTAGCGGGACTAACACCGGGGAGCTGTTTTTT
TRBD1	TRBV5-6	.	TRBJ2-2	16	CASSSRSTGDSGELFF	TGTGCCAGCAGCTCGAGATCGACAGGGGATTCGGGGGAGCTGTTTTTT
.	TRBV7-9	.	TRBJ1-3	17	CASSLAAGPGAGNTIYF	TGTGCCAGCAGCTTAGCGGCAGGGCCGGGTGCAGGAAACACCATATATTTT
.	TRBV9	.	TRBJ2-5	15	CASSVGGPLQETQYF	TGTGCCAGCAGCGTAGGCGGTCCCTTGCAAGAGACCCAGTACTTC
.	TRBV28	.	TRBJ1-1	15	CASSSAGGVHTEAFF	TGTGCCAGCAGTTCCGCGGGGGGTGTACACACTGAAGCTTTCTTT
.	TRBV28	.	TRBJ2-7	12	CASSGQVYEQYF	TGTGCCAGCAGTGGACAAGTCTACGAGCAGTACTTC
.	TRBV6-5	.	TRBJ1-6	16	CASSYTGQFYNSPLHF	TGTGCCAGCAGTTACACCGGACAGTTCTATAATTCACCCCTCCACTTT
.	TRBV18	.	TRBJ2-3	13	CASSPTATDTQYF	TGTGCCAGCTCACCCACAGCCACAGATACGCAGTATTTT
TRBD1	TRBV18	.	TRBJ1-5	14	CASSPTDRDQPQHF	TGTGCCAGCTCACCAACTGACAGGGATCAGCCCCAGCATTTT
.	TRBV2	.	TRBJ1-5	13	CASSGPGKQPQHF	TGTGCCAGCAGTGGACCAGGGAAACAGCCCCAGCATTTT
.	TRBV29-1	.	TRBJ2-1	11	CSGARVNEQFF	TGCAGCGGCGCCAGGGTAAATGAGCAGTTCTTC
.	TRBV19	once	TRBJ1-1	15	CASSIPLPEYTEAFF	TGTGCCAGTAGTATCCCTCTACCCGAGTACACTGAAGCTTTCTTT
.	TRBV4-1	.	TRBJ2-7	14	CASSQRDNSYEQYF	TGCGCCAGCAGCCAAAGGGACAACTCCTACGAGCAGTACTTC
.	TRBV27	.	TRBJ1-1	13	CASSFGEWGLAFF	TGTGCCAGCAGTTTTGGGGAATGGGGACTAGCTTTCTTT
TRBD1	TRBV18	.	TRBJ2-2	15	CASSQGQVMTGELFF	TGTGCCAGCTCACAGGGACAGGTGATGACCGGGGAGCTGTTTTTT
TRBD1	TRBV19	.	TRBJ2-7	13	CASRGDRGSEQYF	TGTGCCAGTAGGGGGGACAGGGGGAGCGAGCAGTACTTC
.	TRBV19	.	TRBJ2-1	15	CASSTPGHLYNEQFF	TGTGCCAGTAGTACCCCGGGACATTTGTACAATGAGCAGTTCTTC
.	TRBV6-2/TRBV6-3	.	TRBJ2-3	18	CASSYSYGGGSSADTQYF	TGTGCCAGCAGTTACTCGTACGGGGGCGGGAGCTCCGCAGATACGCAGTATTTT
.	TRBV9	.	TRBJ2-5	14	CASSVEREEETQYF	TGTGCCAGCAGCGTAGAAAGGGAGGAAGAGACCCAGTACTTC
TRBD1	TRBV5-4	.	TRBJ1-2	15	CASSWGQGSNYGYTF	TGTGCCAGCAGCTGGGGACAGGGTTCTAACTATGGCTACACCTTC
TRBD1	TRBV5-1	.	TRBJ2-4	14	CASSLDPGGGIQYF	TGCGCCAGCAGCTTGGACCCAGGGGGCGGCATTCAGTACTTC
.	TRBV4-3	.	TRBJ2-5	14	CASSTWERQETQYF	TGCGCCAGCAGCACATGGGAGCGGCAAGAGACCCAGTACTTC
.	TRBV7-9	.	TRBJ1-4	17	CASSTGLTLAINEKLFF	TGTGCCAGCAGCACCGGACTTACGTTGGCAATAAATGAAAAACTGTTTTTT
TRBD1	TRBV28	.	TRBJ1-2	13	CASSLTGGPGYTF	TGTGCCAGCAGCCTTACAGGGGGCCCTGGCTACACCTTC
.	TRBV6-5	.	TRBJ1-5	13	CASSSKRGQPQHF	TGTGCCAGCAGTTCGAAGAGAGGACAGCCCCAGCATTTT
.	TRBV5-1	.	TRBJ2-3	15	CASSLEGGITDTQYF	TGCGCCAGCAGCTTGGAGGGGGGGATCACAGATACGCAGTATTTT
TRBD2	TRBV24-1	.	TRBJ2-1	15	CATSDPRTSGNEQFF	TGTGCCACCAGTGATCCCCGGACTAGCGGCAATGAGCAGTTCTTC
TRBD2	TRBV7-3	few	TRBJ2-3	15	CASSRDYTSTDTQYF	TGTGCCAGCAGCCGGGACTACACTAGCACAGATACGCAGTATTTT
.	TRBV7-2	.	TRBJ2-7	16	CASSLEGTFSSYEQYF	TGTGCCAGCAGCTTAGAAGGGACATTTAGCTCCTACGAGCAGTACTTC
.	TRBV6-4	once	TRBJ2-3	14	CASSDSGPGGTQYF	TGTGCCAGCAGTGACTCTGGTCCCGGAGGTACGCAGTATTTT
.	TRBV27	.	TRBJ2-3	13	CASSLRGTDTQYF	TGTGCCAGCAGTTTGAGGGGCACAGATACGCAGTATTTT
TRBD1	TRBV30	.	TRBJ1-4	15	CAWTGPAGGGEKLFF	TGTGCCTGGACCGGACCCGCAGGGGGTGGTGAAAAACTGTTTTTT
.	TRBV7-3	once	TRBJ2-1	12	CASSTTVGEQFF	TGTGCCAGCAGCACCACAGTCGGTGAGCAGTTCTTC
.	TRBV2	.	TRBJ1-1	14	CASSVRGGTTEAFF	TGTGCCAGCAGTGTTCGGGGGGGCACCACTGAAGCTTTCTTT
TRBD2	TRBV7-9	.	TRBJ2-1	15	CASSSTSGVYNEQFF	TGTGCCAGCAGCTCAACTAGCGGGGTCTACAATGAGCAGTTCTTC
.	TRBV28	.	TRBJ1-1	13	CASSLGPNTEAFF	TGTGCCAGCAGTTTAGGCCCGAACACTGAAGCTTTCTTT
TRBD1	TRBV27	.	TRBJ2-7	17	CASSLSRGAGQAYEQYF	TGTGCCAGCAGTTTATCGAGGGGGGCGGGACAGGCCTACGAGCAGTACTTC
TRBD2	TRBV2	once	TRBJ2-7	15	CASSERVAGVHEQYF	TGTGCCAGCAGTGAGCGGGTAGCGGGAGTCCACGAGCAGTACTTC
.	TRBV6-5	.	TRBJ2-1	14	CASGTGTYYNEQFF	TGTGCCAGCGGAACAGGGACATATTACAATGAGCAGTTCTTC
.	TRBV5-4	.	TRBJ2-5	14	CASSLQGSKETQYF	TGTGCCAGCAGCTTGCAGGGGAGTAAGGAGACCCAGTACTTC
TRBD1	TRBV5-4	.	TRBJ2-7	14	CASSVQGAAYEQYF	TGTGCCAGCAGCGTTCAGGGGGCGGCCTACGAGCAGTACTTC
TRBD1	TRBV5-6	few	TRBJ2-5	15	CASSAGQGVWETQYF	TGTGCCAGCAGCGCGGGACAGGGGGTATGGGAGACCCAGTACTTC
TRBD2	TRBV7-8	once	TRBJ2-2	15	CASSRTGTSLGELFF	TGTGCCAGCAGCCGGACCGGGACTAGCTTAGGGGAGCTGTTTTTT
TRBD1	TRBV5-1	.	TRBJ1-2	14	CASSRTTGDYGYTF	TGCGCCAGCAGCCGAACGACAGGGGACTATGGCTACACCTTC
.	TRBV20-1	.	TRBJ1-2	13	CSASRADSYGYTF	TGCAGTGCCAGTAGGGCGGACAGCTATGGCTACACCTTC
.	TRBV10-3	.	TRBJ2-3	13	CAISEGALTAQYF	TGTGCCATCAGTGAAGGGGCCCTAACGGCGCAGTATTTT
.	TRBV13	.	TRBJ2-1	15	CASSLERAGYNEQFF	TGTGCCAGCAGCCTAGAGAGGGCTGGCTACAATGAGCAGTTCTTC